These 27 T cell receptor beta chains were sequenced from one sample in a study of long-term antiretroviral therapy in people with HIV. Sequencing relied on immunoSEQ assay v3.0, run at survey level. Clones were sequenced by immunoSEQ multiplex PCR, and TCRdb holds only the in-frame ones, with some missing. The sample consists of 20,000 to 30,000 clones, around 80% of them appearing once. The sequenced sample was unsorted PBMCs, obtained 1.2 years after starting antiretroviral therapy. The receptors here all came from a middle-aged woman with HIV.

This clone has a single count. This rearrangement joins TRBV5-4 to TRBJ2-1; D may be TRBD1 or TRBD2 (5 bases each). CDR3 length equals 18 residues. Germline V lookup: CDR1 SGHNT, CDR2 YYREEE (reference sequence). Trimming took 1 base from V and 0 from J, leaving 17 bases between them. The CDR3 reads CASSLNRGRGLSYNEQFF. Here the CDR3 DNA reads TGTGCCAGCAGCTTGAACCGGGGACGGGGTCTCTCCTACAATGAGCAGTTCTTC. The full variable domain, in which reference TRBV5-4 and TRBJ2-1 provide the parts outside the CDR3, is ETGVTQSPTHLIKTRGQQVTLRCSSQSGHNTVSWYQQALGQGPQFIFQYYREEENGRGNFPPRFSGLQFPNYSSELNVNALELDDSALYLCASSLNRGRGLSYNEQFFGPGTRLTVL.

This clone was seen once. V is TRBV7-9 and J is TRBJ1-1, with 7 positions matching TRBD1. Per germline, CDR1 SEHNR and CDR2 FQNEAQ (reference sequence). The CDR3 has 14 residues. V lost 6 bases to trimming and J lost 7 bases; unmatched junction nucleotides: 11. CDR3 sequence: CASRGGQGVSEAFF. The CDR3 DNA follows: TGTGCCAGCAGAGGGGGTCAGGGGGTAAGTGAAGCTTTCTTT.

This chain links TRBV2 with TRBJ1-5, with D possibly matching TRBD1 (5 bases). Germline-derived CDR1 and CDR2 are SNHLY and FYNNEI. The CDR3 sequence is 14 residues long. V shed 4 bases and J shed 2 bases, with 9 bases lying between them. For the CDR3, the DNA is TGTGCCAGCAGTGCGCAGGGTGGCAATCAGCCCCAGCATTTT. Translated: CASSAQGGNQPQHF. The complete variable domain, with remaining parts taken from reference TRBV2 and TRBJ1-5, reads EPEVTQTPSHQVTQMGQEVILRCVPISNHLYFYWYRQILGQKVEFLVSFYNNEISEKSEIFDDQFSVERPDGSNFTLKIRSTKLEDSAMYFCASSAQGGNQPQHFGDGTRLSIL.

This sequence joins TRBV7-9 and TRBJ1-1, with 10 bases fitting TRBD1. Germline-derived CDR1 and CDR2 are SEHNR and FQNEAQ (reference sequence). This CDR3 has 14 residues. V gave up 5 bases and J gave up 4 bases; unmatched junction bases: 4. CDR3 region: CASSGRDRGTEAFF. CDR3 coding DNA: TGTGCCAGCAGCGGCCGGGACAGGGGCACTGAAGCTTTCTTT.

The genes are TRBV19 and TRBJ1-1, with D possibly being TRBD1 (5 bases). The germline gives CDR1 LNHDA, CDR2 SQIVND (reference sequence). V was trimmed by 7 bases and J by 3 bases, leaving 15 bases between them. This CDR3 comprises 14 residues. CDR3 loop: CASKPGGWDTEAFF. The DNA for the CDR3 is TGTGCCAGTAAACCCGGGGGGTGGGACACTGAAGCTTTCTTT.

This chain connects TRBV11-3 to TRBJ2-4; the D gene is possibly TRBD2 (5 bases). Germline values: CDR1 SGHNT, CDR2 YENEEA. This CDR3 has 15 residues. The V gene lost 4 bases and the J gene lost 1 base, with 11 bases spanning the gap. The CDR3 here is CASSSNPGAKNIQYF. The CDR3 nucleotides read TGTGCCAGCAGCTCCAACCCGGGGGCCAAAAACATTCAGTACTTC.

This chain links TRBV6-1 with TRBJ1-4; no clear D. Looked up from germline, CDR1 is MNHNS and CDR2 is SASEGT. V lost 8 bases, J lost 0 bases, and 10 bases lay in between. This CDR3 has 14 amino acids. As DNA, the CDR3 is TGTGCCAGCGTCGAAGATGCAACTAATGAAAAACTGTTTTTT. Translation: CASVEDATNEKLFF.

This chain connects TRBV30 to TRBJ1-6, with D possibly TRBD1 on 6 matching bases. In germline, CDR1 is GTSNPN, CDR2 SVGIG (reference sequence). The CDR3 length is 15 residues. V was trimmed by 0 bases and J by 7 bases, leaving 13 bases between them. The CDR3 sequence is CAWSVLGQTNSPLHF. As DNA, the CDR3 is TGTGCCTGGAGTGTACTCGGACAGACAAATTCACCCCTCCACTTT.

The chain links TRBV7-8 to TRBJ2-7, with unresolved D. The CDR3 sequence is 16 residues long. Trimming took off 5 bases at V and 0 bases at J, with 17 bases between the two ends. Germline lookup yields CDR1 SGHVS and CDR2 FQNEAQ. The CDR3 nucleotides are TGTGCCAGCAGCCTCCTCGGGCGCCTAAGCTCCTACGAGCAGTACTTC. This translates into CASSLLGRLSSYEQYF.

This rearrangement joins TRBV29-1 to TRBJ1-5, with no clear D. Trimming left V 4 bases short and J 6 bases short, with 19 bases between. In germline, CDR1 is SQVTM, CDR2 ANQGSEA. CDR3 length equals 15 residues. The CDR3, as DNA: TGCAGCGTTGGATTGGGAACGGGAGAAGGTCAGCCCCAGCATTTT. This encodes CSVGLGTGEGQPQHF.

Judged by abundance, this clone is medium-sized. V gene TRBV11-2 combines with J gene TRBJ1-2, with D maybe TRBD1 (6 bases). This CDR3 comprises 13 residues. Between the trimmed V and J ends, which lost 5 bases and 7 bases, there was a span of 14 bases. Germline V CDR1 and CDR2: SGHAT, FQNNGV. This CDR3 is CASSQTGTSGYTF. The CDR3 bases are TGTGCCAGCAGCCAGACCGGGACATCTGGCTACACCTTC.

The chain uses TRBV5-6 and TRBJ1-2, with TRBD1 as a possible D gene (5 bases). CDR3 length equals 16 residues. V lost 0 bases to trimming and J lost 6 bases, with 18 bases between them. Germline CDR1 and CDR2: SGHDT and YYEEEE. CDR3: CASSLVFRGSDHGYTF. CDR3 coding DNA: TGTGCCAGCAGCTTGGTATTTAGGGGTTCAGATCATGGCTACACCTTC.

The V gene is TRBV7-8, the J gene TRBJ2-2; unclear D gene. The CDR3 loop spans 15 amino acids. Germline V gene lookup returns CDR1 SGHVS and CDR2 FQNEAQ. Trimming stripped 2 bases from V and 8 bases from J, with 15 bases between. The CDR3 coding sequence is TGTGCCAGCAGCTTAATCGTTCGATCGGATGGGGAGCTGTTTTTT. Its translation: CASSLIVRSDGELFF.

The chain joins TRBV30 to TRBJ2-2; 7 bases fit TRBD2. The CDR3 is made up of 12 amino acids. Germline CDR1 GTSNPN, CDR2 SVGIG (reference sequence). V was clipped by 5 bases and J by 6 bases; unmatched bases: 3. DNA of the CDR3: TGTGCCTGGGCGCTAGCGGCCGGGGAGCTGTTTTTT. The encoded protein is CAWALAAGELFF.

This sequence joins TRBV27 and TRBJ2-1; the match to TRBD2 covers 10 bases. Trimming took 7 bases from V and 6 from J; bases not matched to a gene: 6. The CDR3 sequence is 14 residues long. The germline gives CDR1 MNHEY, CDR2 SMNVEV (reference sequence). In DNA, the CDR3 is TGTGCCAGCATGATACTAGCGGGATCCAATGAGCAGTTCTTC. Its translation is CASMILAGSNEQFF.

The chain carries TRBV30 and TRBJ2-7; the D gene is possibly TRBD2 (6 bases). CDR3 length equals 15 residues. Trimming left V 2 bases short and J 6 bases short, with 20 bases between. Germline V gives CDR1 GTSNPN, CDR2 SVGIG (reference sequence). The CDR3 nucleotides are TGTGCCTGGAGTCTGGGGGAGGACTACTGGGCCGAGCAGTACTTC. This gives the protein CAWSLGEDYWAEQYF.

This sequence joins TRBV5-4 and TRBJ1-2, with 7 bases aligning to TRBD1. The CDR3 consists of 13 residues. With 5 bases clipped from V and 6 bases from J, the junction kept 7 bases outside the gene matches. Germline CDR1 and CDR2: SGHNT and YYREEE (reference sequence). Here the CDR3 DNA reads TGTGCCAGCAGGTTTGCAGGGGGTGATGGCTACACCTTC. This encodes CASRFAGGDGYTF.

The chain combines TRBV10-3 with TRBJ2-1, with D tentatively TRBD2 (6 bases). V lost 4 bases, J lost 5 bases, and 9 bases lay in between. The CDR3 covers 13 residues. From germline, CDR1 is ENHRY and CDR2 SYGVKD. CDR3 protein: CAISGGLNNEQFF. The CDR3 DNA reads as TGTGCCATCAGTGGGGGACTTAACAATGAGCAGTTCTTC.

V gene TRBV2 combines with J gene TRBJ1-1; D is unclear. Trimming left V 7 bases short and J 2 bases short, with 14 bases between. Germline V gives CDR1 SNHLY, CDR2 FYNNEI. The CDR3 contains 14 residues. The CDR3 DNA sequence: TGTGCCAGCACCCCCCCGATCACAAACACTGAAGCTTTCTTT. This translates into CASTPPITNTEAFF.

This clone occurred once. CDR3 coding DNA: TGTGCCAGCAGTTTACGGGACAGGTACAATGAGCAGTTCTTC. It yields the protein CASSLRDRYNEQFF. The chain carries TRBV27 and TRBJ2-1; 8 bases map to TRBD1. Trimming removed 2 bases from V and 4 bases from J; junction bases left unmatched: 1. The CDR3 totals 14 residues. Per germline, CDR1 MNHEY and CDR2 SMNVEV (reference sequence).

This chain connects TRBV6-5 to TRBJ1-5; D unresolved. Germline V gives CDR1 MNHEY, CDR2 SVGAGI. The CDR3 runs to 14 residues. The V end lost 5 bases, the J end lost 0 bases, and 8 bases lay between the germline ends. The CDR3 reads CASSETYSNQPQHF. CDR3 nucleotide sequence: TGTGCCAGCAGTGAGACTTATAGCAATCAGCCCCAGCATTTT.

This clone ranks as medium-sized. The rearrangement uses TRBV10-1 and TRBJ2-1; 10 bases agree with TRBD1. Germline lookup yields CDR1 WNHNN and CDR2 SYGVQD (reference sequence). The junction had 2 bases not matched to a gene; V was cut back by 3 bases and J by 3 bases. This CDR3 has 15 amino acids. CDR3 DNA sequence: TGCGCCAGCAGTGACGGGACAGGGGACTACAATGAGCAGTTCTTC. It is translated as CASSDGTGDYNEQFF.

The J gene is TRBJ2-4, the V gene TRBV21-1; the table's D gene call, TRBD2, was not cross checked with the DNA. TRBV21-1 is a documented pseudogene. This CDR3 spans 17 amino acids. CDR3 in amino acids: CASSKGPDRSGKNIQYF. CDR3 DNA: TGTGCCAGCAGCAAAGGCCCCGATAGGAGCGGGAAAAACATTCAGTACTTC.

This chain uses TRBV10-3 with TRBJ2-7, with 8 bases matching TRBD1. Germline V lookup: CDR1 ENHRY, CDR2 SYGVKD. The CDR3 consists of 12 residues. V was pared by 3 bases and J by 11 bases, with 6 bases of the junction left unmatched. The CDR3 bases are TGTGCCATCAGTGAAGCAGGGGGCCGAGAGTACTTC. Its protein product is CAISEAGGREYF.

This sequence joins TRBV19 and TRBJ2-6; 7 positions match TRBD2. Trimming took 2 bases from V and 2 from J; bases not matched to a gene: 0. The germline gives CDR1 LNHDA, CDR2 SQIVND (reference sequence). This CDR3 contains 15 residues. The CDR3 loop is CASSISGAGANVLTF. The CDR3 bases are TGTGCCAGTAGTATAAGCGGGGCTGGGGCCAACGTCCTGACTTTC.

The chain combines TRBV7-2 with TRBJ1-1; TRBD1 might be the D (5 bases). CDR3 length: 16 amino acids. V was shortened by 2 bases and J by 5 bases, with 18 bases between the two germline ends. Per germline, CDR1 SGHTA and CDR2 FQGNSA. CDR3 nucleotides: TGTGCCAGCAGCTTACTGTCAGGGATATCGGGGACTGAAGCTTTCTTT. Its translation: CASSLLSGISGTEAFF. Based on the CDR3 plus reference TRBV7-2 and TRBJ1-1, the full variable domain is GAGVSQSPSNKVTEKGKDVELRCDPISGHTALYWYRQSLGQGLEFLIYFQGNSAPDKSGLPSDRFSAERTGGSVSTLTIQRTQQEDSAVYLCASSLLSGISGTEAFFGQGTRLTVV.

This clone was counted between two and nine times. The J gene is TRBJ1-1, the V gene TRBV4-1; the D is unclear. Germline V gene lookup returns CDR1 MGHRA and CDR2 YSYEKL. Trimming cost V 2 bases and J 5 bases, with 9 bases left between them. There are 13 residues in the CDR3. The DNA for the CDR3 is TGCGCCAGCAGCCAAACCTCGGTGACTGAAGCTTTCTTT. Translation gives CASSQTSVTEAFF.